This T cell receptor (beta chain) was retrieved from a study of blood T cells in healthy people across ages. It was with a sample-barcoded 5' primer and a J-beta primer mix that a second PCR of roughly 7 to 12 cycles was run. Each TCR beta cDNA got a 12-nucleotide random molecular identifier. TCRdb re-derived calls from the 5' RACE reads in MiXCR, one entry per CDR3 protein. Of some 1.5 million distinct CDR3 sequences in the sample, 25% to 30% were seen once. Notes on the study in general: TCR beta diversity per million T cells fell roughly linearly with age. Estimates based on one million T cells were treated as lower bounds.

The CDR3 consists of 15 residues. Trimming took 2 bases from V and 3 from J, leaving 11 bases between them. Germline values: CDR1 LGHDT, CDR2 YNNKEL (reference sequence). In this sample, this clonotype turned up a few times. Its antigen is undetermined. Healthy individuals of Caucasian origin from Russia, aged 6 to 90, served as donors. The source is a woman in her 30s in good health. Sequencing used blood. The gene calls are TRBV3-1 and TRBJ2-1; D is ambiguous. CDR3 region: CASSQPVNGYNEQFF. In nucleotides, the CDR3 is TGTGCCAGCAGCCAACCCGTTAACGGCTACAATGAGCAGTTCTTC.